These T cell receptor beta chains were read from a single sample in a study of T-cell reconstitution after alpha-beta-depleted transplantation in children. One entry per CDR3 protein results from TCRdb running MiXCR on the PCR reads. The sample includes around 450,000 distinct CDR3 sequences, under 12% of them seen just once. The material sequenced was PBMCs, taken before TCRalphabeta/CD19-depleted stem cell transplant. The receptors here all came from a child younger than 10 with inherited bone marrow failure, due to receive a stem cell transplant. Both conserved end residues are part of each CDR3. D genes are given only for firm matches. Size values are once, few and many counts, or a class for expanded clones, and some rows have none.

abundance: -; j_gene: TRBJ2-5; v_gene: TRBV5-4; d_gene: -; CDR3nt: TGTGCCAGCAGCTGGATACTAGGGGGACTTGAGACCCAGTACTTC; CDR3aa: CASSWILGGLETQYF
abundance: -; j_gene: TRBJ2-7; v_gene: TRBV4-2; d_gene: -; CDR3nt: TGTGCCAGCAGCCAAGGGCAGCTCGCCTACGAGCAGTACTTC; CDR3aa: CASSQGQLAYEQYF
abundance: many; j_gene: TRBJ1-2; v_gene: TRBV20-1; d_gene: -; CDR3nt: TGCAGTGCTAGATCCGGCAGGGGCTATGGCTACACCTTC; CDR3aa: CSARSGRGYGYTF
abundance: many; j_gene: TRBJ2-1; v_gene: TRBV5-1; d_gene: -; CDR3nt: TGCGCCAGCAGCTCGGACTCTCCGACCTACAATGAGCAGTTCTTC; CDR3aa: CASSSDSPTYNEQFF
abundance: many; j_gene: TRBJ2-5; v_gene: TRBV27; d_gene: -; CDR3nt: TGTGCCAGCAGTTTCTCATGGGGATTAGTGGAGACCCAGTACTTC; CDR3aa: CASSFSWGLVETQYF
abundance: few; j_gene: TRBJ2-2; v_gene: TRBV7-9; d_gene: -; CDR3nt: TGTGCCAGCAGCTTCCTAGCCGACACCGGGGAGCTGTTTTTT; CDR3aa: CASSFLADTGELFF
abundance: many; j_gene: TRBJ2-7; v_gene: TRBV7-2; d_gene: -; CDR3nt: TGTGCCAGCAGCTCCCGGGACGGAGGGTACGAGCAGTACTTC; CDR3aa: CASSSRDGGYEQYF
abundance: many; j_gene: TRBJ2-7; v_gene: TRBV5-1; d_gene: TRBD1; CDR3nt: TGCGCCAGCAGCTTGGTCCCCCTGGGGACAGGGCCCGCATCCTACGAGCAGTACTTC; CDR3aa: CASSLVPLGTGPASYEQYF
abundance: -; j_gene: TRBJ2-7; v_gene: TRBV28; d_gene: -; CDR3nt: TGTGCCAGCACCAGCCCTAATAGCGGCTACGAGCAGTACTTC; CDR3aa: CASTSPNSGYEQYF
abundance: many; j_gene: TRBJ2-1; v_gene: TRBV20-1; d_gene: TRBD2; CDR3nt: TGCAGTGCTAACCAAAACCGGCTAGCGGGAGGTCGCGATGAGCAGTTCTTC; CDR3aa: CSANQNRLAGGRDEQFF
abundance: -; j_gene: TRBJ2-2; v_gene: TRBV12-3/TRBV12-4; d_gene: TRBD2; CDR3nt: TGTGCCAGCTGTTTAGATTTCGGACTAGCGGGAACGAACACCGGGGAGCTGTTTTTT; CDR3aa: CASCLDFGLAGTNTGELFF
abundance: many; j_gene: TRBJ2-1; v_gene: TRBV12-3/TRBV12-4; d_gene: TRBD2; CDR3nt: TGTGCCAGCAGGTCTCCGGGACTAGCGTACAATGAGCAGTTCTTC; CDR3aa: CASRSPGLAYNEQFF
abundance: many; j_gene: TRBJ2-1; v_gene: TRBV6-4; d_gene: TRBD2; CDR3nt: TGTGCCAGCAGTCCCCGGTTACCCCAGCGGGGGCTATCCTACAATGAGCAGTTCTTC; CDR3aa: CASSPRLPQRGLSYNEQFF
abundance: many; j_gene: TRBJ2-1; v_gene: TRBV5-1; d_gene: -; CDR3nt: TGCGCCAGCCAGGACTGGAGCTCCTACAATGAGCAGTTCTTC; CDR3aa: CASQDWSSYNEQFF
abundance: many; j_gene: TRBJ1-1; v_gene: TRBV3-1; d_gene: TRBD1; CDR3nt: TGTGCCAGCAGCCCCGGGGCAGGGGGCTTTGAAGCTTTCTTT; CDR3aa: CASSPGAGGFEAFF
abundance: many; j_gene: TRBJ2-5; v_gene: TRBV20-1; d_gene: -; CDR3nt: TGCAGTGCTAGAGATTCTTGGACGAAGCTCGAGACCCAGTACTTC; CDR3aa: CSARDSWTKLETQYF
abundance: many; j_gene: TRBJ2-2; v_gene: TRBV27; d_gene: -; CDR3nt: TGTGCCAGCAGTTTCGGAGCCGTAGGGACCGGGGAGCTGTTTTTT; CDR3aa: CASSFGAVGTGELFF
abundance: -; j_gene: TRBJ2-1; v_gene: TRBV12-3/TRBV12-4; d_gene: TRBD2; CDR3nt: TGTGCCAGCAGTTCCATAAAAAGACTAGCCTATCCCCGGAATGAGCAGTTCTTC; CDR3aa: CASSSIKRLAYPRNEQFF
abundance: few; j_gene: TRBJ2-7; v_gene: TRBV7-8; d_gene: TRBD2; CDR3nt: TGTGCCAGCAGCGACTATAGCGGGAGGGCTGAGCAGTACTTC; CDR3aa: CASSDYSGRAEQYF
abundance: many; j_gene: TRBJ1-5; v_gene: TRBV2; d_gene: -; CDR3nt: TGTGCCAGCAGTGAATCGTCAGCTAATCAGCCCCAGCATTTT; CDR3aa: CASSESSANQPQHF
abundance: many; j_gene: TRBJ2-3; v_gene: TRBV29-1; d_gene: -; CDR3nt: TGCAGCGTTGAAGGACTCCCATTCCAGTATTTT; CDR3aa: CSVEGLPFQYF
abundance: many; j_gene: TRBJ1-2; v_gene: TRBV25-1; d_gene: -; CDR3nt: TGTGCCAGCAGTGAACCGGGGTCTCGGGGGGCCTACACCTTC; CDR3aa: CASSEPGSRGAYTF